Below, one T cell receptor (beta chain) is given with its context. What this receptor recognizes is not known. The record has no base qualities; no much larger clone is one base away. Starting from about 500 ng total RNA, TCRbeta-specific cDNA was produced by reverse transcription with a constant-region primer and ProtoScript II reverse transcriptase. The TCRbeta libraries were prepared through three rounds of nested multiplex PCR following a slightly modified ARM-PCR procedure. Each of the first two PCR rounds ran for around 11 cycles using multiplex TRBV1-TRBV30 forward primers together with a Cbeta reverse primer. Sample barcodes and Illumina adapters were attached in a final 25-cycle PCR using Deep VentR polymerase. Before sequencing, amplicons of 200-500 bp were gel-purified using a QIAquick gel extraction kit. The TCRbeta amplicons were sequenced with 250-bp paired-end reads on an Illumina HiSeq 2500. Per the authors' processing: Reads were quality-trimmed with Trimmomatic v0.33, and paired reads were merged with FLASH v1.2.11 to recover full CDR3 sequences. V, D and J germline segments were assigned to the rearranged TCRbeta sequences using MiGEC v1.2.1b. VDJtools v1.0.0 computed clonotype statistics and Shannon-Wiener diversity indices. Except for diversity analysis, only each sample's 250 most abundant clonotypes were used in subsequent analyses to reduce sampling bias. TCRdb reprocessing: public reads trimmed at Q25 with fastp, clones called with MiXCR, in-frame beta chains kept. Identical CDR3 protein sequences are pooled into one entry, listed with their most common genes and DNA. The V and J calls reflect TCRdb's pipeline rather than the authors' work. The table for this sample lists fewer than 350,000 distinct CDR3 sequences; around three fifths of them were counted only once. Jointly, the top ten make up 9% to 10% of the sample.

Blood RNA was extracted from unsorted whole blood using TRIzol reagent, and germline DNA was obtained with the DNeasy Blood & Tissue kit. Patients had chronic HBV infection and were treatment-naive at sampling. Before surgery, approximately 3.7 milliliters of peripheral blood were drawn into K2EDTA tubes. This specimen comes from a study of tumor-infiltrating lymphocytes in primary liver carcinoma (dated 2017 in TCRdb). About the full investigation: Between late 2015 and early 2016, 4 to 6 patients in China with histopathologically diagnosed primary liver carcinoma had surgical resection. The study combined TCRbeta repertoire sequencing, expression microarrays and whole-exome sequencing across five regions of each liver tumor, with adjacent normal tissue and blood. Of the five patients, three men and two women aged 30 to 69 years, four had hepatocellular carcinoma and one had combined HCC and intrahepatic cholangiocarcinoma. Roughly 3.5 to 7.5 million productive TCRbeta reads were obtained per sample, and no significant difference in read depth was found between tissue types. A total of 35 or so specimens from 5 patients went through TCRbeta repertoire sequencing, namely 25 tumor regions, 5 adjacent noncancerous liver tissues and 5 peripheral blood samples. Technical replicate repertoires showed high reproducibility, with mean shared-clone rates roughly 0.87 and correlation coefficients above 0.95. The five patients had tumors of stage T1-T3 N0M0, with maximum diameters ranging from roughly 4.2 to 11 cm.

Reading the germline V gene gives CDR1 ENHRY and CDR2 SYGVKD. The CDR3 has 14 amino acids, counting the end cysteine and phenylalanine. Only the CDR3 region is kept as DNA, spanning 42 bases read in frame from base 1. On the study overall, not on this receptor specifically: Repertoire overlap was higher between tumor regions (mean about 35%) than tumor-adjacent (approximately 17%) or tumor-blood (approximately 15%) pairs, consistent with antigen-driven expansion. Comparison of CD4+ and CD8+ T cell repertoires was precluded by the use of bulk unsorted samples. A significantly larger repertoire fraction was made up by the top 250 clones in tumors than in blood (p = 0.039). With just four or five patients in the study, the authors point out that the findings should be validated in a larger study. Because only the TCR beta chain was sequenced and unpaired alpha chains were not captured, true repertoire diversity is likely underestimated.

The source of this sequence is a man between 35 and 55 years old with primary liver carcinoma and hepatitis B virus infection. Sequenced material: peripheral blood. In this chain, TRBV10-3 is recombined with TRBJ2-3; 7 nucleotides in the junction match TRBD2. The CDR3: CVSAGLGKTDTQYF. Here is the DNA: TGTGTCTCAGCGGGGTTAGGAAAAACAGATACGCAGTATTTT.